These 31 T cell receptor beta chains were all obtained from the same sample, sequenced in a study of OX40 agonist ivuxolimab in advanced cancers. Data came from immunoSEQ multiplex PCR; TCRdb stores just in-frame clones and leaves some out. The data show over 75,000 clones, 70% to 90% seen once. The sample in question was CD4+ or CD8+ T cells sorted from blood, obtained in a trial of the OX40 agonist ivuxolimab. All receptors derive from an adult with an advanced solid tumor such as melanoma, head and neck, liver or kidney cancer.

The chain combines TRBV6-5 with TRBJ1-3; TRBD1 matches at 8 bases. The trim removed 6 bases at V and 0 bases at J, leaving 4 bases unmatched. Germline-derived CDR1 and CDR2 are MNHEY and SVGAGI. There are 15 residues in the CDR3. The CDR3, as DNA: TGTGCCAGCAGACGGACAGGGAGCTCTGGAAACACCATATATTTT. Protein: CASRRTGSSGNTIYF.

The gene calls are TRBV5-4 and TRBJ2-5, with 7 positions matching TRBD1. The V and J ends lost 3 bases and 5 bases, in that order; junction bases with no gene match: 13. The CDR3 is 16 amino acids. Germline V gene sequence: CDR1 SGHNT, CDR2 YYREEE (reference sequence). The CDR3 nucleotides read TGTGCCAGCAGCTCCCAGACCCAGGGGGTCGGGGAGACCCAGTACTTC. Amino acids: CASSSQTQGVGETQYF.

V is TRBV4-1 and J is TRBJ2-2, with TRBD1 identical over 7 bases. The germline V gene has CDR1 MGHRA and CDR2 YSYEKL. The CDR3 totals 16 residues. J gave up 0 bases and V 0 bases, and 1 base lay outside the gene matches. The CDR3 bases are TGCGCCAGCAGCCAAGAGACAGGGTCGAACACCGGGGAGCTGTTTTTT. This gives the protein CASSQETGSNTGELFF.

The chain joins TRBV14 to TRBJ2-7; no definite D call. V was pared by 4 bases and J by 2 bases, with 12 bases between. Germline-derived CDR1 and CDR2 are SGHDN and FVKESK. The CDR3 totals 14 residues. The CDR3 is CASSLSPGPYEQYF. CDR3 bases: TGTGCCAGCAGCCTTTCTCCGGGCCCCTACGAGCAGTACTTC.

The rearrangement links TRBV7-2 to TRBJ2-2; a weak D match, TRBD2 (6 bases). This CDR3 has 16 residues. The germline CDR1 and CDR2 sequences are SGHTA and FQGNSA. V was shortened by 4 bases and J by 0 bases, with 12 bases between the two germline ends. The CDR3 DNA is TGTGCCAGCAGCTCTCTGGGGGGAGCGAACACCGGGGAGCTGTTTTTT. Residues: CASSSLGGANTGELFF. The entire variable domain, with the rest obtained from reference TRBV7-2 and TRBJ2-2, is as follows: GAGVSQSPSNKVTEKGKDVELRCDPISGHTALYWYRQSLGQGLEFLIYFQGNSAPDKSGLPSDRFSAERTGGSVSTLTIQRTQQEDSAVYLCASSSLGGANTGELFFGEGSRLTVL.

The V gene is TRBV5-4, the J gene TRBJ2-5; the match to TRBD1 covers 7 bases. The CDR3 is made up of 14 amino acids. With V trimmed by 3 bases and J by 2 bases, 4 bases remained unmatched. Germline CDR1 SGHNT, CDR2 YYREEE (reference sequence). The CDR3: CASSSGTEQETQYF. The CDR3 DNA reads as TGTGCCAGCAGCTCTGGGACAGAGCAAGAGACCCAGTACTTC.

The chain links TRBV6-5 to TRBJ1-5; D uncertain. V lost 7 bases and J lost 0, with 13 bases in between. The germline CDR1 and CDR2 sequences are MNHEY and SVGAGI. The length of the CDR3 is 15 residues. The CDR3 region has the DNA TGTGCCAGCACCCTCGGGCGGGCTAGCAATCAGCCCCAGCATTTT. Its translation is CASTLGRASNQPQHF.

This chain uses TRBV2 with TRBJ2-3; 8 bases align to TRBD2. Germline V gives CDR1 SNHLY, CDR2 FYNNEI. V was pared by 5 bases and J by 4 bases, with 11 bases of the junction left unmatched. The CDR3 extends over 16 amino acids. CDR3 sequence (DNA): TGTGCCAGCAGTCCCCCAGCCGGGACTAGTTCAGATACGCAGTATTTT. This translates into CASSPPAGTSSDTQYF.

This chain's CDR3 is CASSPHGARPNEKLFF. The CDR3, as DNA: TGTGCCAGCAGCCCCCATGGGGCCCGCCCTAATGAAAAACTGTTTTTT. The chain couples TRBV7-3 to TRBJ1-4; tentatively, D is TRBD1 (5 bases). This CDR3 comprises 16 residues. V lost 5 bases and J lost 3, with 16 bases in between. In germline, CDR1 is SGHTA, CDR2 FQGTGA.

This clone was observed a few times. The rearrangement uses TRBV19 and TRBJ1-5; D is undetermined. The CDR3 totals 13 residues. The germline V gene has CDR1 LNHDA and CDR2 SQIVND (reference sequence). Between the trimmed V and J ends, which lost 2 bases and 8 bases, there was a span of 10 bases. CDR3 loop: CASSISPGEPQHF. CDR3 in DNA: TGTGCCAGTAGTATAAGCCCCGGGGAGCCCCAGCATTTT.

This clone has just a few counts. The rearrangement links TRBV9 to TRBJ1-2; tentative D call: TRBD1 (6 bases). The CDR3 loop spans 16 amino acids. Germline lookup yields CDR1 SGDLS and CDR2 YYNGEE. The V and J ends lost 5 bases and 5 bases respectively, with 22 bases between them. CDR3 region: CASRRLGGRTEYGYTF. The CDR3 bases are TGTGCCAGCAGGAGATTAGGGGGGCGCACGGAGTATGGCTACACCTTC.

The rearrangement links TRBV11-2 to TRBJ2-3; D gene uncertain. Looked up from germline, CDR1 is SGHAT and CDR2 is FQNNGV. This CDR3 has 16 residues. V dropped 2 bases and J dropped 1 base, with 13 bases sitting between them. The CDR3 bases are TGTGCCAGCAGCTTATTTGCCTCTAGGGGCACAGATACGCAGTATTTT. It specifies CASSLFASRGTDTQYF.

J is TRBJ1-2 and V is TRBV29-1; no firm D call. The ends were cut back, 1 base at V and 1 base at J, with 10 bases in the middle. This CDR3 has 14 amino acids. The germline gives CDR1 SQVTM, CDR2 ANQGSEA. The CDR3 DNA sequence: TGCAGCGTTGAAGCTAGTCAGGATAACTATGGCTACACCTTC. Protein: CSVEASQDNYGYTF.

About this clone itself: An end of the junction does not agree with germline; a read error may underlie this. The chain has TRBV20-1 and TRBJ2-1; D is uncertain. The germline V gene encodes CDR1 DFQATT and CDR2 SNEGSKA (reference sequence). This CDR3 region has 11 residues. This chain's CDR3 is CSARERNEQFF. CDR3 nucleotide sequence: TGCAGTGCTCGAGAGAGGAATGAGCAGTTCTTC.

This chain uses TRBV2 with TRBJ2-3; 9 nucleotides match TRBD1. V lost 4 bases and J lost 7; bases outside the gene matches: 9. Germline CDR1 SNHLY, CDR2 FYNNEI. The CDR3 spans 15 residues. The CDR3 DNA reads TGTGCCAGCAGTGCGCCGGGACAGGGCGCAAATACGCAGTATTTT. Amino acid sequence: CASSAPGQGANTQYF. The full variable domain, its missing parts supplied by reference TRBV2 and TRBJ2-3, is EPEVTQTPSHQVTQMGQEVILRCVPISNHLYFYWYRQILGQKVEFLVSFYNNEISEKSEIFDDQFSVERPDGSNFTLKIRSTKLEDSAMYFCASSAPGQGANTQYFGPGTRLTVL.

This rearrangement joins TRBV21-1 to TRBJ2-5; TRBD2 is taken as the D call from the table, unchecked against the DNA. TRBV21-1 is annotated as a pseudogene. The CDR3 loop spans 12 amino acids. The CDR3, as DNA: TGTGCCAGCAGCAAGAGAAGATCGACCCAGTACTTC. As protein: CASSKRRSTQYF.

A remark on this clone: The junction and the germline gene differ at one end; a read error may be behind it. V and J are TRBV7-7 and TRBJ2-1; 8 nucleotides line up with TRBD2. The V gene's germline CDR1 is SSHAT and CDR2 FNYEAQ (reference sequence). This CDR3 region has 16 residues. The CDR3 DNA sequence: TGTGCTAGCAGCTTAGCGCACGGGGGGGCGGGCGGTGAGCAGTTCTTC. Protein product: CASSLAHGGAGGEQFF.

This clone has just a few counts. The chain's CDR3 is CASSLRTPRYNEQFF. In DNA form, the CDR3 reads TGCGCCAGCAGCCTCCGTACCCCCCGATACAATGAGCAGTTCTTC. The chain is built from TRBV5-1 and TRBJ2-1; D is unclear. The CDR3 runs 15 residues. The V gene lost 4 bases and the J gene lost 4 bases, with 15 bases spanning the gap. Germline lookup yields CDR1 SGHRS and CDR2 YFSETQ. The full variable domain, completed using reference TRBV5-1 and TRBJ2-1, is KAGVTQTPRYLIKTRGQQVTLSCSPISGHRSVSWYQQTPGQGLQFLFEYFSETQRNKGNFPGRFSGRQFSNSRSEMNVSTLELGDSALYLCASSLRTPRYNEQFFGPGTRLTVL.

The V and J genes are TRBV5-4 and TRBJ2-2, with 8 bases that match TRBD1. CDR1 is SGHNT, CDR2 YYREEE, per germline (reference sequence). V lost 2 bases and J lost 5; bases outside the gene matches: 2. The CDR3 sequence is 14 residues long. CDR3 coding DNA: TGTGCCAGCAGCTTAGGACAGGGAACCGGGGAGCTGTTTTTT. Its protein is CASSLGQGTGELFF.

Comment on this clone: The same CDR3 is also encoded by other DNA sequences in this sample. CDR3 in amino acids: CASSPDSNYGYTF. The CDR3 coding sequence is TGTGCCAGCTCCCCTGACAGCAACTATGGCTACACCTTC. The chain carries TRBV18 and TRBJ1-2, with D possibly being TRBD1 (5 bases). The germline V and J ends were trimmed by 6 bases and 2 bases, with 10 bases remaining between them. The CDR3 totals 13 residues. Germline V CDR1 and CDR2: KGHSH, LQKENI.

The chain carries TRBV19 and TRBJ2-7, with 11 bases aligning to TRBD2. CDR3 length: 15 amino acids. V was pared by 6 bases and J by 0 bases, with 4 bases of the junction left unmatched. Germline CDR1 is LNHDA and CDR2 is SQIVND (reference sequence). CDR3 in amino acids: CASSYLAGGSYEQYF. The CDR3 bases are TGTGCCAGTAGCTACCTAGCGGGAGGCTCCTACGAGCAGTACTTC.

J is TRBJ2-1 and V is TRBV2; a weak D match, TRBD2 (5 bases). The germline V and J ends were trimmed by 6 bases and 1 base, with 16 bases remaining between them. The CDR3 sequence is 16 residues long. Germline CDR1 reads SNHLY; CDR2 reads FYNNEI. The CDR3, as DNA: TGTGCCAGCAGGGATGGAGGACTGCCATCCTACAATGAGCAGTTCTTC. It translates to CASRDGGLPSYNEQFF.

The chain carries TRBV18 and TRBJ2-2; D is unresolved. The length of the CDR3 is 14 residues. With 4 bases removed from V and 6 bases from J, the gap between germline ends came to 12 bases. In germline, CDR1 is KGHSH, CDR2 LQKENI. The CDR3 loop is CASSQDLTAGELFF. The CDR3, as DNA: TGTGCCAGCTCACAAGACCTAACGGCCGGGGAGCTGTTTTTT.

V is TRBV7-2 and J is TRBJ1-5; D remains ambiguous. Looked up from germline, CDR1 is SGHTA and CDR2 is FQGNSA. V was shortened by 2 bases and J by 9 bases, with 8 bases between the two germline ends. This CDR3 comprises 12 residues. CDR3 nucleotides: TGTGCCAGCAGCTTACCCCCAGGGCCCCAGCATTTT. This translates into CASSLPPGPQHF.

This clone has just a few counts. The J gene is TRBJ1-6, the V gene TRBV30; no firm D call. The CDR3 extends over 13 amino acids. Germline V gene lookup returns CDR1 GTSNPN and CDR2 SVGIG (reference sequence). Trimming took off 4 bases at V and 4 bases at J, with 8 bases between the two ends. The CDR3 protein is CAWTGRYNSPLHF. The CDR3 nucleotides are TGTGCCTGGACCGGGCGGTATAATTCACCCCTCCACTTT.

The chain carries TRBV5-1 and TRBJ2-7; D possibly corresponds to TRBD2 (5 bases). V lost 2 bases, J lost 12 bases, and 18 bases lay in between. The germline V gene encodes CDR1 SGHRS and CDR2 YFSETQ. The CDR3 consists of 13 residues. CDR3: CASSFVGAGEWYF. For the CDR3, the DNA is TGCGCCAGCAGCTTTGTGGGTGCCGGGGAGTGGTACTTC.

The chain recombines TRBV7-9 with TRBJ1-1; D uncertain. Trimming pared 0 bases from V and 6 bases from J, leaving 2 bases between. The CDR3 sequence is 11 residues long. Germline V gene data show CDR1 as SEHNR and CDR2 as FQNEAQ (reference sequence). The CDR3 reads CASSLAAEAFF. Written as DNA, the CDR3 is TGTGCCAGCAGCTTAGCGGCTGAAGCTTTCTTT.

The V gene is TRBV7-3, the J gene TRBJ1-5; D is uncertain. The V end was cut by 0 bases, the J end by 5 bases, with 5 bases between. Germline CDR1 is SGHTA and CDR2 is FQGTGA. The CDR3 is made up of 13 amino acids. The chain's CDR3 is CASSLTGDQPQHF. In DNA, the CDR3 is TGTGCCAGCAGCTTAACGGGAGATCAGCCCCAGCATTTT.

This chain joins TRBV18 and TRBJ1-6; the D gene is possibly TRBD1 (5 bases). This CDR3 spans 16 amino acids. Germline V lookup: CDR1 KGHSH, CDR2 LQKENI. V lost 6 bases, J lost 7 bases, and 19 bases lay in between. The chain's CDR3 is CASSRSSTAQNSPLHF. For the CDR3, the DNA is TGTGCCAGCTCCCGATCTTCGACAGCACAGAATTCACCCCTCCACTTT.

The chain joins TRBV30 to TRBJ1-2; D possibly corresponds to TRBD1 (5 bases). From germline, CDR1 is GTSNPN and CDR2 SVGIG (reference sequence). The length of the CDR3 is 13 residues. Trimming took 0 bases from V and 5 from J, leaving 10 bases between them. CDR3 bases: TGTGCCTGGAGTGTCGGGGCTGATTATGGCTACACCTTC. Its protein product is CAWSVGADYGYTF.

J is TRBJ2-5 and V is TRBV30; TRBD1 might be the D (6 bases). The CDR3 totals 14 residues. V was trimmed by 0 bases and J by 5 bases, leaving 13 bases between them. CDR1 is GTSNPN and CDR2 is SVGIG in the germline V gene (reference sequence). The CDR3 loop is CAWSVNRAGETQYF. The DNA of the CDR3 is TGTGCCTGGAGTGTAAACAGGGCCGGGGAGACCCAGTACTTC. The complete variable domain, with remaining parts taken from reference TRBV30 and TRBJ2-5, reads SQTIHQWPATLVQPVGSPLSLECTVEGTSNPNLYWYRQAAGRGLQLLFYSVGIGQISSEVPQNLSASRPQDRQFILSSKKLLLSDSGFYLCAWSVNRAGETQYFGPGTRLLVL.